Reported below is one TCR beta chain. In the authors' methods: Estimation of nucleated cell counts was performed using reference gene primer amplification. Clones were sequenced by immunoSEQ multiplex PCR, and TCRdb holds only the in-frame ones, with some missing. Clone size and the V and J calls come from that table; the DNA yielded D and trimming. The sample consists of more than 95,000 clones, about 81% of them appearing once. These data originate in a study of blood T cell repertoires in COVID-19. Study-wide context: The origin of the acute and convalescent COVID-19 samples was the United States, Italy and Spain. The cDNA or gDNA used as material had been derived from T cells, B-cell-depleted T cells, or PBMCs.

With 3 bases clipped from V and 4 bases from J, the junction kept 10 bases outside the gene matches. The CDR3 has 16 residues. The germline V gene encodes CDR1 MNHNY and CDR2 SVGAGI (reference sequence). This clonotype originated in a woman between 50 and 59 years old with acute or convalescent COVID-19. The sequenced material came from peripheral blood. The rearrangement links TRBV6-6 to TRBJ1-2, with 8 bases that match TRBD1. The CDR3 reads CASSYTFGTGSYGYTF. The DNA of the CDR3 is TGTGCCAGCAGTTATACCTTCGGGACAGGTTCCTATGGCTACACCTTC.